Only a few counts were recorded for the clone carrying this TCR beta chain. Its specificity is not known. Sorting that relied on CD45RO/CCR7/CD25/CD127/CD95/CD27 yielded CD4+ naive, central memory, regulatory and stem cell-like memory cells. This entry belongs to a study of beta chain features in type 1 diabetes. The CDR3 is made up of 17 amino acids. Trimming at V came to 0 bases and at J to 2 bases, leaving 6 bases not matched to a gene. CDR1 and CDR2 (germline): SGHAT, FQNNGV. cDNA synthesis used the whole RNA isolate, giving expressed TCRB sequences. The method was immunoSEQ multiplex PCR; TCRdb's version includes in-frame clones alone and lacks a portion of them. The sample has 620,000 or so clones, roughly 15% seen once; the top ten hold approximately 0.099%. Regarding the study as a whole: When Type 1 diabetes patients were examined, their TCRB CDR3s proved moderately but significantly shorter in all four CD4+ subsets.

The rearrangement joins TRBV11-2 to TRBJ2-3, with TRBD2 matching 9 bases. The sequence derives from a man aged 18 to 29 in good health. The specimen sequenced was naive CD4+ T cells from blood. The CDR3 loop reads CASSLEQTSGYTDTQYF. The CDR3 nucleotides are TGTGCCAGCAGCTTAGAGCAGACTAGCGGCTACACAGATACGCAGTATTTT.